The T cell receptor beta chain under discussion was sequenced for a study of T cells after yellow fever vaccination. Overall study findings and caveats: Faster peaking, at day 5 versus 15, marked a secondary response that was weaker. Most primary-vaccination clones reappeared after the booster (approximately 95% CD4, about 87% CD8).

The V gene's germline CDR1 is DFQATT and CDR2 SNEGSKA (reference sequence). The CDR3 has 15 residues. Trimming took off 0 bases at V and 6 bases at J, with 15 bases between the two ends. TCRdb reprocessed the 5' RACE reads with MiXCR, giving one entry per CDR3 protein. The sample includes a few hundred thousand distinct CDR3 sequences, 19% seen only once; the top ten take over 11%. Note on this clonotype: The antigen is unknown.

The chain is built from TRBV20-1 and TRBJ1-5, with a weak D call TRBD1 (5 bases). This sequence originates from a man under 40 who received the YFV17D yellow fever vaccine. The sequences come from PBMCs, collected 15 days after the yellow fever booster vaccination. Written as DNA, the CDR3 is TGCAGTGCTAGAGATCTTCAGGGTGCCTTTCAGCCCCAGCATTTT. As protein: CSARDLQGAFQPQHF.